These 5 T cell receptor beta chains share one sample of origin, sequenced in a study of cytomegalovirus exposure and HLA in healthy donors. Researchers ran the PCR with 60 Vbeta and 13 Jbeta primers. TCRdb's copy holds only in-frame clones and misses some; the assay was immunoSEQ multiplex PCR. The sample yields tens of thousands of clones, of which the top ten take up 10% to 15%. The sequenced material came from PBMCs. The receptors originated from a woman aged 60-75 years in good health and CMV-seropositive.

The V call is TRBV25-1, the J call TRBJ2-7, with 10 bases matching TRBD1. This CDR3 is 15 amino acids long. The germline CDR1 and CDR2 sequences are MGHDK and SYGVNS. Trimming took 6 bases from V and 0 from J; bases not matched to a gene: 5. CDR3 nucleotide sequence: TGTGCCAGCAGGGGGGGACAGGGGCCCTCCTACGAGCAGTACTTC. It specifies CASRGGQGPSYEQYF.

The rearrangement links TRBV6-5 to TRBJ1-1, with a possible D match to TRBD1 (6 bases). This CDR3 comprises 12 residues. Between the trimmed V and J ends, which lost 5 bases and 5 bases, there was a span of 9 bases. CDR1 is MNHEY, CDR2 SVGAGI, per germline. The CDR3 region is CASSRGATEAFF. The CDR3 nucleotides read TGTGCCAGCAGTCGGGGGGCAACTGAAGCTTTCTTT.

V usage is TRBV6-1 and J usage is TRBJ2-7; 7 bases match TRBD2. Germline loops: CDR1 MNHNS, CDR2 SASEGT. The CDR3 sequence is 14 residues long. V gave up 5 bases and J gave up 2 bases; unmatched junction bases: 6. CDR3 sequence reads: CASSPLGGAYEQYF. CDR3 sequence (DNA): TGTGCCAGCAGTCCCTTGGGGGGGGCCTACGAGCAGTACTTC.

V is TRBV6-5 and J is TRBJ1-2, with D hard to call. Germline lookup yields CDR1 MNHEY and CDR2 SVGAGI. Trimming took 2 bases from V and 8 from J, leaving 12 bases between them. CDR3 length equals 13 residues. This CDR3 is CASSYSEDRGYTF. The CDR3 nucleotides read TGTGCCAGCAGTTACAGTGAGGATCGGGGCTACACCTTC.

The V and J genes are TRBV5-6 and TRBJ1-1; TRBD1 aligns across 10 bases. There are 16 residues in the CDR3. V gave up 3 bases and J gave up 3 bases; unmatched junction bases: 8. The germline CDR1 and CDR2 sequences are SGHDT and YYEEEE. The CDR3 region is CASSYRDRGLHTEAFF. DNA for the CDR3: TGTGCCAGCAGCTACCGGGACAGGGGTCTACACACTGAAGCTTTCTTT.